This T cell receptor beta chain derives from a study of PD-L1 blockade in urothelial cancer. For the study at large: In about 2014, patients got going on atezolizumab, taking 1,200 mg intravenously every 3 weeks.

Libraries were prepared by immunoSEQ multiplex PCR; TCRdb keeps only in-frame clonotypes and omits some of them. This table has 100,000 to 150,000 clones, roughly 83% appearing once. CDR3 length: 13 amino acids. CDR1 is WSHSY and CDR2 is SAAADI in the germline V gene. Trimming cost V 6 bases and J 5 bases, with 11 bases left between them. The sample's time point: pretreatment peripheral blood. Only a few counts were recorded for this clone. The chain links TRBV10-2 to TRBJ2-1; TRBD2 is a possible D gene (5 bases). Material: PBMCs, obtained around atezolizumab (anti-PD-L1) treatment. The sequence was collected from a man aged 45-65 years with urothelial cancer. Here the CDR3 reads CASSPTRNNEQFF. CDR3 nucleotide sequence: TGCGCCAGCAGCCCAACTAGGAACAATGAGCAGTTCTTC.